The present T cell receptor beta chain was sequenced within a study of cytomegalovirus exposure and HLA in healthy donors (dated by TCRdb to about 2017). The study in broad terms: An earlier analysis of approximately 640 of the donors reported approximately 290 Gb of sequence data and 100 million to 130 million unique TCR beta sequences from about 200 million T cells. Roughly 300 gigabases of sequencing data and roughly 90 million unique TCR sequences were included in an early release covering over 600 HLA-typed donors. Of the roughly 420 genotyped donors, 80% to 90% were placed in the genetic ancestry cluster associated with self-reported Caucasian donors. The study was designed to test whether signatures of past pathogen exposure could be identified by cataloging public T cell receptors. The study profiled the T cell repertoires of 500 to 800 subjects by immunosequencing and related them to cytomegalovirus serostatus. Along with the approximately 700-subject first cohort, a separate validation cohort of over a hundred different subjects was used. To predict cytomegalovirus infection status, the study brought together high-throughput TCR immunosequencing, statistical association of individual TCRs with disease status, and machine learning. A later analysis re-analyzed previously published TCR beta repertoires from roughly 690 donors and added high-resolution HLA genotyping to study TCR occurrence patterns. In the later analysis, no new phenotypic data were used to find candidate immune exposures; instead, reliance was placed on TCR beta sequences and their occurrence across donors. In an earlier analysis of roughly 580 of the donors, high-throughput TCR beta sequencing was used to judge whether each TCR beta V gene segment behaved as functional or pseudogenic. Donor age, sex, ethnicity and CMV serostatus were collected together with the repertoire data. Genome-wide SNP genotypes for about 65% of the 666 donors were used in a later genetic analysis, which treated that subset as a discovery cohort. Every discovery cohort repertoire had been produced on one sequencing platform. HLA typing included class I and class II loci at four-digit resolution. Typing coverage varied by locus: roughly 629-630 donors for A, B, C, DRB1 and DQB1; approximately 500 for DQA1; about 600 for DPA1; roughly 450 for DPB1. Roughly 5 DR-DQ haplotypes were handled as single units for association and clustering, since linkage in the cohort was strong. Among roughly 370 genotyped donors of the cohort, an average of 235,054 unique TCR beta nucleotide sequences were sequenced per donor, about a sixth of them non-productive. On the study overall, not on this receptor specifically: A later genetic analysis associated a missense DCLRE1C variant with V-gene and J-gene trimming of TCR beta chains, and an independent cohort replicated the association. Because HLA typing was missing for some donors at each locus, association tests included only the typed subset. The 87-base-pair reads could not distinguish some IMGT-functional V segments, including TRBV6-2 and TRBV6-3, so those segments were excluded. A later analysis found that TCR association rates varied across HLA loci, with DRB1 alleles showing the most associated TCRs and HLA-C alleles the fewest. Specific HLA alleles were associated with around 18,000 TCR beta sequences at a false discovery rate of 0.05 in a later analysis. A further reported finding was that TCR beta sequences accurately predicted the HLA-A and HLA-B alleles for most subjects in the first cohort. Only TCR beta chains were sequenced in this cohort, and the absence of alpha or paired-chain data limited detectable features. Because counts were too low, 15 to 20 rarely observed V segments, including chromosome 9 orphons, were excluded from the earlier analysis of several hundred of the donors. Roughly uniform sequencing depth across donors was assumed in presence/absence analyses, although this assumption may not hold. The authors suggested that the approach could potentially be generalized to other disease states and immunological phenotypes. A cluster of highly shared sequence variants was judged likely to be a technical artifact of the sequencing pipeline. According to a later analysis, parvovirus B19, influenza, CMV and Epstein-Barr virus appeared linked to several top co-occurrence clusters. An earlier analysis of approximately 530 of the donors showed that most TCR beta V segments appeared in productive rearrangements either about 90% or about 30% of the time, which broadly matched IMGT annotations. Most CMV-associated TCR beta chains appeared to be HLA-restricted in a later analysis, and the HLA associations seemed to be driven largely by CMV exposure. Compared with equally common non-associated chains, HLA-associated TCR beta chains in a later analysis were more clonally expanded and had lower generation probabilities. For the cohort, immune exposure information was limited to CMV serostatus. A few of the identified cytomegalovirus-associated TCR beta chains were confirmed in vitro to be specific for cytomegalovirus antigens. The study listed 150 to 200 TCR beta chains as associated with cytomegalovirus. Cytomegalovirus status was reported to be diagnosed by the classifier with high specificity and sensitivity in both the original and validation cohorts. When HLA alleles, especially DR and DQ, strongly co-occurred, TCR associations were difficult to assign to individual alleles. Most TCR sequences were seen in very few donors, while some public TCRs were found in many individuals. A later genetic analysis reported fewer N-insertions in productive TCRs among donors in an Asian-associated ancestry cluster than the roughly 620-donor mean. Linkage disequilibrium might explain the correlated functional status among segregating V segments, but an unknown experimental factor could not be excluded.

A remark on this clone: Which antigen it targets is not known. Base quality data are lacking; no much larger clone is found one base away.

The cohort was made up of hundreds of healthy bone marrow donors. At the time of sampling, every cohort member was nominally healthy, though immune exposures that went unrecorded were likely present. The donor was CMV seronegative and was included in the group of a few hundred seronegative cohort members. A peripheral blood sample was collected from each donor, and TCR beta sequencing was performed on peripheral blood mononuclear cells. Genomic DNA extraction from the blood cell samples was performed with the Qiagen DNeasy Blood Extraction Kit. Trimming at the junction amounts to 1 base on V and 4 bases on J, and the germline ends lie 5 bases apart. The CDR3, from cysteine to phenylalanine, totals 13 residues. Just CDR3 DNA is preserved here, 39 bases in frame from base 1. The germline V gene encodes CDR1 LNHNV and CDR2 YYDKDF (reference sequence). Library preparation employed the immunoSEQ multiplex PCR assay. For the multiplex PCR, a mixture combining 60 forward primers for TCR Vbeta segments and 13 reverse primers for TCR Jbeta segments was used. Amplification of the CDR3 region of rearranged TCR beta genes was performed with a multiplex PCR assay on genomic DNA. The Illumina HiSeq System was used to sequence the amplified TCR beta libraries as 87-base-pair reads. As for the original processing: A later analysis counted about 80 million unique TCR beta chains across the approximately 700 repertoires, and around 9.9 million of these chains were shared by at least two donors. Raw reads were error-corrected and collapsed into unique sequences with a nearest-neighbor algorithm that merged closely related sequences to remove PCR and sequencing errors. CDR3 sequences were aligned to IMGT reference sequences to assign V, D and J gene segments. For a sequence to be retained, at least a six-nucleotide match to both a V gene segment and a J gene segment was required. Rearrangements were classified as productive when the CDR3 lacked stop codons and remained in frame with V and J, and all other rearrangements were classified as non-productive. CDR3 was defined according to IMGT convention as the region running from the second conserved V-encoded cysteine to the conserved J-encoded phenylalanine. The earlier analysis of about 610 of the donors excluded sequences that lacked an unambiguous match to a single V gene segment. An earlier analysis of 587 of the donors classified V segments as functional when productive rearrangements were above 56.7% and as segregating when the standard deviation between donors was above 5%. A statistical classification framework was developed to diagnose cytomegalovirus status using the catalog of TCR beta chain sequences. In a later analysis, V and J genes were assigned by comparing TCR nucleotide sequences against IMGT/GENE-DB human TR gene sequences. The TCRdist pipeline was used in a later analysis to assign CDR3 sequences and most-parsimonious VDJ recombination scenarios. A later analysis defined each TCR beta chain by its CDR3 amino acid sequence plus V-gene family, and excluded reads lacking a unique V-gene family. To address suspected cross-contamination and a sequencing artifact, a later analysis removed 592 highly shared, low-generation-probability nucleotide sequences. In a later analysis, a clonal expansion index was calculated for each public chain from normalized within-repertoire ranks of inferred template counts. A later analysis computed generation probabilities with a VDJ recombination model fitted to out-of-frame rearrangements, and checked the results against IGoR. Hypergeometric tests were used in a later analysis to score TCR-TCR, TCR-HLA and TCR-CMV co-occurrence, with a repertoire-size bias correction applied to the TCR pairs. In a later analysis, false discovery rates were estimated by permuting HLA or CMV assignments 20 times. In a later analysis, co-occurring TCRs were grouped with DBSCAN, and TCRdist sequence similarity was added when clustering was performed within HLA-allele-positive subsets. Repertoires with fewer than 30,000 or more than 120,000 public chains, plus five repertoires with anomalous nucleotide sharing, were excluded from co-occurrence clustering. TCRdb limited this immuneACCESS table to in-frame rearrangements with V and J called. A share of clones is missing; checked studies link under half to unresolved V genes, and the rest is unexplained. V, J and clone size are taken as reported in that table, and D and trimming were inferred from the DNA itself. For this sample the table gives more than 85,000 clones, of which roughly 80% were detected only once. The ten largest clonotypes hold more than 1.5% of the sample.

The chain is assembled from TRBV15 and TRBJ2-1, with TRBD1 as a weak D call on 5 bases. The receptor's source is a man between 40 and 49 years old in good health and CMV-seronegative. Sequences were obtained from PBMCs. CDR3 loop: CATSRGQYNEQFF. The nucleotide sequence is TGTGCCACCAGCAGAGGACAGTACAATGAGCAGTTCTTC.